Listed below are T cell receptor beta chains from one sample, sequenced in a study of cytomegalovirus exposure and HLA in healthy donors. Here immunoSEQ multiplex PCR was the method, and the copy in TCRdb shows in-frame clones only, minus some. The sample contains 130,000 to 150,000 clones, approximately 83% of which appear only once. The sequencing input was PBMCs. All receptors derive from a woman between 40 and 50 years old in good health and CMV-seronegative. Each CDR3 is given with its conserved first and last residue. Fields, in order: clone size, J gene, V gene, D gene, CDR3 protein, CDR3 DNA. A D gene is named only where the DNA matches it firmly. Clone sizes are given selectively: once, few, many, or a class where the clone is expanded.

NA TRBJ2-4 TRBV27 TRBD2 CASRGGKNIQYF TGTGCCAGCAGGGGGGGGAAAAACATTCAGTACTTC
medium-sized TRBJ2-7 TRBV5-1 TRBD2 CASSEPSGSYEQYF TGCGCCAGCAGCGAACCTAGCGGATCCTACGAGCAGTACTTC
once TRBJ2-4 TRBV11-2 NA CASSPLTGQNIQYF TGTGCCAGCAGCCCTTTAACAGGGCAAAACATTCAGTACTTC
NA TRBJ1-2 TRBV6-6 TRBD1 CASSYSNRGRNYGYTF TGTGCCAGCAGTTACTCGAACAGGGGGCGCAACTATGGCTACACCTTC
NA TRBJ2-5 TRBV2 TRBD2 CASSGTRGRGGETQYF TGTGCCAGCAGCGGAACCCGAGGGAGGGGTGGAGAGACCCAGTACTTC
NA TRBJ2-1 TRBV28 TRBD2 CASSFSGTSGGAFMNEQFF TGTGCCAGCAGTTTCTCCGGGACTAGCGGGGGGGCCTTTATGAATGAGCAGTTCTTC
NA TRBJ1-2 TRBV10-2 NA CATLAEDYGYTF TGCGCCACCCTCGCGGAGGACTATGGCTACACCTTC
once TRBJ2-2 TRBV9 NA CASSVGIGPGELFF TGTGCCAGCAGCGTCGGGATTGGGCCCGGGGAGCTGTTTTTT
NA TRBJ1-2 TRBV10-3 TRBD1 CAISEDPGQGKGGYTF TGTGCCATCAGTGAAGATCCGGGACAGGGCAAGGGAGGCTACACCTTC
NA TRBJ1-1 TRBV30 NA CAWSVLTEAFF TGTGCCTGGAGTGTTCTCACTGAAGCTTTCTTT
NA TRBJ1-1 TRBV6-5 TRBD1 CASSYPGQGATEAFF TGTGCCAGCAGTTACCCAGGACAGGGGGCAACTGAAGCTTTCTTT
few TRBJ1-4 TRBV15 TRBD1 CATSRGPSRGTDSWKLFF TGTGCCACCAGCAGAGGGCCCTCGAGAGGGACAGATTCGTGGAAACTGTTTTTT
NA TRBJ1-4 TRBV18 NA CASSRRVMTNEKLFF TGTGCCAGCTCCCGGCGGGTAATGACTAATGAAAAACTGTTTTTT
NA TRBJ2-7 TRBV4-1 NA CASSQDPPHRPTPSYEQYF TGCGCCAGCAGCCAAGACCCCCCGCACAGACCTACCCCTTCCTACGAGCAGTACTTC
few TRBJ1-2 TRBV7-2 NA CASSLPQAPGTF TGTGCCAGCAGCTTACCCCAGGCCCCCGGCACCTTC
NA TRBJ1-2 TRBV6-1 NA CASSEELWGRQGSTYGYTF TGTGCCAGCAGTGAAGAATTGTGGGGGCGGCAGGGATCAACCTATGGCTACACCTTC
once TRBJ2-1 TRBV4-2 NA CASSHQAAYNEQFF TGTGCCAGCAGCCACCAAGCCGCCTACAATGAGCAGTTCTTC
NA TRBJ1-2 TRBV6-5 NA CASLKLRLGYTF TGTGCCAGCCTAAAGCTGCGACTGGGCTACACCTTC
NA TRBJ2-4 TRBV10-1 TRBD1 CASSEAGTGDIQYF TGCGCCAGCAGTGAGGCCGGGACAGGGGACATTCAGTACTTC
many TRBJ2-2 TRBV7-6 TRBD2 CASSPGGVRGNTGELFF TGTGCCAGCAGCCCGGGGGGGGTAAGGGGGAACACCGGGGAGCTGTTTTTT
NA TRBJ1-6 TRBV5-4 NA CASSLAPGLYNSPLHF TGTGCCAGCAGCTTGGCCCCAGGCCTCTATAATTCACCCCTCCACTTT
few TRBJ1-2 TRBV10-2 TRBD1 CASSEWGQYYGYTF TGCGCCAGCAGTGAATGGGGACAGTACTATGGCTACACCTTC
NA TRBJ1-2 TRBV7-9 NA CASSLSQGIHGYTF TGTGCCAGCAGCCTCTCCCAGGGGATCCATGGCTACACCTTC
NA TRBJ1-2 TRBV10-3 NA CAISGNTHYGYTF TGTGCCATCAGTGGTAACACCCACTATGGCTACACCTTC
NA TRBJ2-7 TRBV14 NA CASSQDRRRNEQYF TGTGCCAGCAGCCAAGATAGGAGGAGGAACGAGCAGTACTTC
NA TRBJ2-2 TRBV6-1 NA CASSYMGGNTGELFF TGTGCCAGCAGCTATATGGGGGGGAACACCGGGGAGCTGTTTTTT